The 8 T cell receptor beta chains listed next were all sequenced from one sample in a study of T and B cells in COVID-19 patients (TCRdb year 2020). TRB repertoires were amplified using roughly 250-500 ng of genomic DNA isolated from blood. The instrument given in TCRdb is Illumina MiSeq. Multiplex PCR with BIOMED2 TRB-A/B primer pools was used to amplify TRB rearrangements. Using fastp trimming at Q25 and MiXCR clonotype assembly, TCRdb reanalyzed the public sequencing data and kept in-frame beta chains. Identical CDR3 protein sequences are pooled into one entry, listed with their most common genes and DNA. The sample table lists around 15,000 distinct CDR3 sequences, roughly 30% of them with a count of one. Over 6.5% of the sample comes from the top ten. Sample: blood. All receptors derive from a human donor who had recovered from COVID-19.

Comments on this clonotype: A much larger clone differs from this one at a single base, so this may be a read error. The gene calls are TRBV5-6 and TRBJ2-2; D unclear. Germline V gene lookup returns CDR1 SGHDT and CDR2 YYEEEE. The length of the CDR3 is 14 residues. The CDR3 spells CANSLVMGSGELFF. CDR3 sequence (DNA): TGTGCCAACAGCCTCGTTATGGGCTCCGGGGAGCTGTTTTTT.

J is TRBJ2-1 and V is TRBV5-1, with D hard to call. There are 15 residues in the CDR3. CDR1 and CDR2 from the germline V gene are SGHRS and YFSETQ. The germline V and J ends were trimmed by 0 bases and 0 bases, with 7 bases remaining between them. For the CDR3, the DNA is TGCGCCAGCAGCTTGGGAGGAAGCTCCTACAATGAGCAGTTCTTC. Translated, it gives CASSLGGSSYNEQFF.

The V call is TRBV6-5, the J call TRBJ1-1; 7 nucleotides align to TRBD1. Germline assignment: CDR1 MNHEY and CDR2 SVGAGI. The CDR3 has 14 amino acids. With V trimmed by 4 bases and J by 4 bases, 6 bases remained unmatched. Here the CDR3 DNA reads TGTGCCAGCAGTTGGACAGGAGCAGTCACTGAAGCTTTCTTT. It codes for CASSWTGAVTEAFF.

In regard to this clonotype: A read error is possible here, since a much larger clone lies one base away. The chain joins TRBV5-4 to TRBJ1-2; D gene ambiguous. V shed 0 bases and J shed 4 bases, with 10 bases lying between them. This CDR3 contains 14 residues. The V gene's germline CDR1 is SGHNT and CDR2 YYREEE (reference sequence). The DNA of the CDR3 is TGTGCCAGCAGCTTGGAATCCGCCGTCTATGGCTACACCTTC. Protein product: CASSLESAVYGYTF. The variable domain in full, completed from reference TRBV5-4 and TRBJ1-2, reads ETGVTQSPTHLIKTRGQQVTLRCSSQSGHNTVSWYQQALGQGPQFIFQYYREEENGRGNFPPRFSGLQFPNYSSELNVNALELDDSALYLCASSLESAVYGYTFGSGTRLTVV.

This clonotype appeared once. The chain carries TRBV6-5 and TRBJ2-2; 12 bases are shared with TRBD1. CDR1 and CDR2 (germline): MNHEY, SVGAGI. The length of the CDR3 is 17 residues. The ends lost 5 bases at V and 2 bases at J; junction bases unmatched: 6. The CDR3 loop reads CASSPSGTGGNTGELFF. The CDR3 DNA sequence: TGTGCCAGCAGTCCTTCCGGGACAGGGGGCAACACCGGGGAGCTGTTTTTT.

This chain connects TRBV6-5 to TRBJ1-5; D remains unclear. The CDR3 has 13 amino acids. CDR1 is MNHEY and CDR2 is SVGAGI in the germline V gene. V was trimmed by 8 bases and J by 1 base, leaving 9 bases between them. CDR3 residues: CASRLMSNQPQHF. As DNA, the CDR3 is TGTGCCAGCCGGTTAATGAGCAATCAGCCCCAGCATTTT.

By proportion, this clonotype is medium-sized. V usage is TRBV30 and J usage is TRBJ2-7, with unresolved D. CDR3 length: 11 residues. The germline gives CDR1 GTSNPN, CDR2 SVGIG (reference sequence). With 2 bases removed from V and 4 bases from J, the gap between germline ends came to 6 bases. CDR3 DNA: TGTGCCTGGAGTAGGGAATACGAGCAGTACTTC. The encoded protein is CAWSREYEQYF.

This clonotype has just a few counts. J is TRBJ2-1 and V is TRBV5-1, with TRBD2 matching over 12 bases. From germline, CDR1 is SGHRS and CDR2 YFSETQ. J was trimmed by 0 bases and V by 5 bases; bases with no gene match: 3. The CDR3 is made up of 16 amino acids. The CDR3 protein is CASSTTSGGSYNEQFF. Here the CDR3 DNA reads TGCGCCAGCAGTACGACTAGCGGGGGCTCCTACAATGAGCAGTTCTTC.